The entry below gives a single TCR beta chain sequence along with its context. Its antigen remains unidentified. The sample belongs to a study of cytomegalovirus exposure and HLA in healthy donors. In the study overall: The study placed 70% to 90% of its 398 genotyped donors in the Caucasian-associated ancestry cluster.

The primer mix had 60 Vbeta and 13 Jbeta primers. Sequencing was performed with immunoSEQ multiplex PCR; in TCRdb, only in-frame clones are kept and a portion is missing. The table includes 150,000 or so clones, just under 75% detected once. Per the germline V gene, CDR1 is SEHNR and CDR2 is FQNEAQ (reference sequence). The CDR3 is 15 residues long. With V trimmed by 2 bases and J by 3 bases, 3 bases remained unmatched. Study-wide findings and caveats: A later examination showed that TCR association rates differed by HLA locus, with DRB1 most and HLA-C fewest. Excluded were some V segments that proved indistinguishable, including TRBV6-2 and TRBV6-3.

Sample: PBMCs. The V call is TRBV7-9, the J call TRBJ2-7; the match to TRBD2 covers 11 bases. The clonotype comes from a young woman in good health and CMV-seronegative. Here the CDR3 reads CASSLLTSGSYEQYF. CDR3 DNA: TGTGCCAGCAGCTTATTAACTAGCGGGAGCTACGAGCAGTACTTC.